This T cell receptor beta chain came from a study of T cell repertoires and HLA-DP antigens. About the research overall: Transduced HeLa cells presented HLA-DP to CD4+ T cells.

This clone was detected only a few times. The antigen remains unidentified. CDR1 and CDR2 (germline): MRHNA, SNTAGT. This CDR3 has 14 amino acids. V dropped 4 bases and J dropped 0 bases, with 6 bases sitting between them. Each pre-culture CD4+ sample aimed for 200,000 T cell genomes at deep resolution. Here immunoSEQ multiplex PCR was the method, and the copy in TCRdb shows in-frame clones only, minus some. Found here are approximately 100,000 clones, roughly 86% of them singletons; the top ten hold roughly 1.5%. This TCR derives from a man in his fifties in good health and CMV-seronegative. The rearrangement uses TRBV6-4 and TRBJ2-2; D ambiguous. Sequencing used CD4+ T cells from PBMCs. DNA for the CDR3: TGTGCCAGCAGTGTTGCGACGAACACCGGGGAGCTGTTTTTT. Protein: CASSVATNTGELFF.